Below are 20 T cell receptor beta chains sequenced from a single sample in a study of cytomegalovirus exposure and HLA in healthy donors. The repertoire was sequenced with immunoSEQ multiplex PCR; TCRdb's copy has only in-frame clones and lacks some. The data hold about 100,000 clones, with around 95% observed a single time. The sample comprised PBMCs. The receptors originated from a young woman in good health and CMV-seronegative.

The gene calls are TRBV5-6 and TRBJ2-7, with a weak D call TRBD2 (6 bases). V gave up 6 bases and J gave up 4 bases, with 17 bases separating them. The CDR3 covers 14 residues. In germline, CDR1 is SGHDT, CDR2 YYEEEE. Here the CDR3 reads CASTTEGRVYEQYF. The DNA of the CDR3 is TGTGCCAGCACCACGGAGGGGCGCGTTTACGAGCAGTACTTC.

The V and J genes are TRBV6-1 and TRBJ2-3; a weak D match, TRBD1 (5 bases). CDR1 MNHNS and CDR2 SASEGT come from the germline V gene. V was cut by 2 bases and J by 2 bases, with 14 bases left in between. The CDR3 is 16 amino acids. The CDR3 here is CASSEIRGFTTDTQYF. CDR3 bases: TGTGCCAGCAGTGAAATAAGGGGTTTTACCACAGATACGCAGTATTTT.

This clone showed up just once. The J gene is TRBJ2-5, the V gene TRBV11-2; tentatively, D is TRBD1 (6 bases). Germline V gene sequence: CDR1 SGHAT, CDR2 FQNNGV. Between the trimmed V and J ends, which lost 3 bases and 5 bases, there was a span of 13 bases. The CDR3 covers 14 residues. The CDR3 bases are TGTGCCAGCAGCTTCGACCCAGGGGCGGAGACCCAGTACTTC. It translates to CASSFDPGAETQYF.

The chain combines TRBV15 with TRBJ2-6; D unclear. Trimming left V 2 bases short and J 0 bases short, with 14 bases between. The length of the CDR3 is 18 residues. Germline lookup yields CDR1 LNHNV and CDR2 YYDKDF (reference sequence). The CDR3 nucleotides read TGTGCCACCAGCAGATACCAGGTGACGAGCTCTGGGGCCAACGTCCTGACTTTC. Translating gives CATSRYQVTSSGANVLTF.

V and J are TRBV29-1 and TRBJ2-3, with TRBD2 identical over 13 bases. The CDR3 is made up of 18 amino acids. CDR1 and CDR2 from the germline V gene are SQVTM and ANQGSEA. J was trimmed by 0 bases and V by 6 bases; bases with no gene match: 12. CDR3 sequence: CSVTPGLAGTVSTDTQYF. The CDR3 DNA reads TGCAGCGTAACGCCGGGACTAGCGGGGACGGTTAGCACAGATACGCAGTATTTT.

CDR3 DNA sequence: TGTGCCAGCAGCGTATGGACAGGGGGAAGCCAAGAGACCCAGTACTTC. Encoded protein: CASSVWTGGSQETQYF. The rearrangement links TRBV7-8 to TRBJ2-5, with 10 bases lining up with TRBD1. Germline trimming cut 5 bases from V and 1 base from J; bases unmatched to any gene: 7. Germline CDR1 reads SGHVS; CDR2 reads FQNEAQ. The CDR3 is 16 amino acids. The complete variable domain, with remaining parts taken from reference TRBV7-8 and TRBJ2-5, reads GAGVSQSPRYKVAKRGQDVALRCDPISGHVSLFWYQQALGQGPEFLTYFQNEAQLDKSGLPSDRFFAERPEGSVSTLKIQRTQQEDSAVYLCASSVWTGGSQETQYFGPGTRLLVL.

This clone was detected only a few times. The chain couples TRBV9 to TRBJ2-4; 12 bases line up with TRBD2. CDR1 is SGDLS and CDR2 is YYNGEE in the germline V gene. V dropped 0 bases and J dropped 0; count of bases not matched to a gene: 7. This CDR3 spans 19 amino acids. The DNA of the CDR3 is TGTGCCAGCAGCGTAGGGGCTAGCGGGGGGGCCTTAGCCAAAAACATTCAGTACTTC. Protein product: CASSVGASGGALAKNIQYF.

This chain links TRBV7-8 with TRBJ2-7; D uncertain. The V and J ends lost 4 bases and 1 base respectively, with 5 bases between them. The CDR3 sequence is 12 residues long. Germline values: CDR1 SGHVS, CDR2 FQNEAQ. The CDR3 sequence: CASSSVSYEQYF. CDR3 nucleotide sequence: TGTGCCAGCAGCTCGGTTTCCTACGAGCAGTACTTC. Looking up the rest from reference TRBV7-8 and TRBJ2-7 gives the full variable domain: GAGVSQSPRYKVAKRGQDVALRCDPISGHVSLFWYQQALGQGPEFLTYFQNEAQLDKSGLPSDRFFAERPEGSVSTLKIQRTQQEDSAVYLCASSSVSYEQYFGPGTRLTVT.

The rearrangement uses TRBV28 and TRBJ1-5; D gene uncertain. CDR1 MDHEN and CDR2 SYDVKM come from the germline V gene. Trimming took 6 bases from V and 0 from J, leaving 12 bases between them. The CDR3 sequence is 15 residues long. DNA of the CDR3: TGTGCCAGCAGCTCCCCAGGTCGTAGCAATCAGCCCCAGCATTTT. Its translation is CASSSPGRSNQPQHF. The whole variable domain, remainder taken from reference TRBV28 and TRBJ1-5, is DVKVTQSSRYLVKRTGEKVFLECVQDMDHENMFWYRQDPGLGLRLIYFSYDVKMKEKGDIPEGYSVSREKKERFSLILESASTNQTSMYLCASSSPGRSNQPQHFGDGTRLSIL.

The CDR3 DNA reads TGTGCCAGCAGCCCTGGGACTAGCGGGGGGAGCCGGACCTACGAGCAGTACTTC. It is translated as CASSPGTSGGSRTYEQYF. This chain links TRBV7-9 with TRBJ2-7; 15 positions agree with TRBD2. CDR3 size: 18 residues. Unmatched junction bases numbered 10, after V lost 5 bases and J lost 2 bases. In germline, CDR1 is SEHNR, CDR2 FQNEAQ (reference sequence).

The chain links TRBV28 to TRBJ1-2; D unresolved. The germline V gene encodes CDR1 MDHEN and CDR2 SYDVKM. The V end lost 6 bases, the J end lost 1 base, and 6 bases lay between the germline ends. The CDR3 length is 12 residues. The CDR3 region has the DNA TGTGCCAGCAGACAGATTAACTATGGCTACACCTTC. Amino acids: CASRQINYGYTF.

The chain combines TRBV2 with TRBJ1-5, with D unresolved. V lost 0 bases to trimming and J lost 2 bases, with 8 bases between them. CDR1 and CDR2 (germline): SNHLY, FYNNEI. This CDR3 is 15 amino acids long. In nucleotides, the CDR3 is TGTGCCAGCAGTGAAGCGGGCTACGGCAATCAGCCCCAGCATTTT. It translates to CASSEAGYGNQPQHF.

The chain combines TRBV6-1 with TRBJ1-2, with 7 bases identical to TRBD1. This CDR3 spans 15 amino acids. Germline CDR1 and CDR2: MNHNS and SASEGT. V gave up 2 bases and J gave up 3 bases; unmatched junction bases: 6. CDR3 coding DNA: TGTGCCAGCAGTGAATCCGTCAGGGGGTACTATGGCTACACCTTC. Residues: CASSESVRGYYGYTF.

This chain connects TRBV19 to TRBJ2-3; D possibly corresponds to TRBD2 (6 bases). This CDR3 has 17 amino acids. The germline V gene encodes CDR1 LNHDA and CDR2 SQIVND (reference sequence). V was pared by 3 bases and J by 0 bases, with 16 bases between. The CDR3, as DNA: TGTGCCAGTAGTATTCGCCGGGCGGGAACTAGCACAGATACGCAGTATTTT. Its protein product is CASSIRRAGTSTDTQYF.

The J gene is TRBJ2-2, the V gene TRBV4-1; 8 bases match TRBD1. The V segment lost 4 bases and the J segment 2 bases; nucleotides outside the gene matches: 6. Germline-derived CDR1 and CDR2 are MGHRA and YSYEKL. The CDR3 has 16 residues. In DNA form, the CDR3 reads TGCGCCAGCAGCCCCTGGACAGGGTATAACACCGGGGAGCTGTTTTTT. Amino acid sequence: CASSPWTGYNTGELFF.

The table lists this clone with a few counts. The CDR3 region is CASTRTGGSENTEAFF. Here the CDR3 DNA reads TGTGCCAGCACCCGAACAGGGGGAAGTGAGAACACTGAAGCTTTCTTT. The chain joins TRBV4-2 to TRBJ1-1; 8 bases fit TRBD1. This CDR3 has 16 amino acids. The junction had 11 bases not matched to a gene; V was cut back by 7 bases and J by 1 base. Germline V gene lookup returns CDR1 LGHNA and CDR2 YNFKEQ.

The CDR3 loop is CASSHDQPQHF. In DNA form, the CDR3 reads TGTGCCAGCAGTCATGATCAGCCCCAGCATTTT. V usage is TRBV28 and J usage is TRBJ1-5; D is uncertain. Germline V gives CDR1 MDHEN, CDR2 SYDVKM. The CDR3 contains 11 residues. The ends were cut back, 5 bases at V and 5 bases at J, with 4 bases in the middle.

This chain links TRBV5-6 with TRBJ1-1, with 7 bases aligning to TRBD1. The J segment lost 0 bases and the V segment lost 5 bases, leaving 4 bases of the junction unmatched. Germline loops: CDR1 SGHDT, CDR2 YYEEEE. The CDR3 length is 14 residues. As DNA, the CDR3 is TGTGCCAGCAGATTTGGGACAGTGAACACTGAAGCTTTCTTT. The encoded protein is CASRFGTVNTEAFF.

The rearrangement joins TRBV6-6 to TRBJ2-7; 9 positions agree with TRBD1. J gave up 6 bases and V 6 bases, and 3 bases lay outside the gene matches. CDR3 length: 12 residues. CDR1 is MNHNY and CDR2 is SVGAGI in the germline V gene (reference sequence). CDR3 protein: CASRQTGGEQYF. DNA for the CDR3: TGTGCCAGCAGACAGACAGGGGGCGAGCAGTACTTC.

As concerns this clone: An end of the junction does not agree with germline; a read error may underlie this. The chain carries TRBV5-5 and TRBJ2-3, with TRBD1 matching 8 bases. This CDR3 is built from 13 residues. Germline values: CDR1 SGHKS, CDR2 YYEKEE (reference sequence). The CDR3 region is CASSLTGTGTQYF. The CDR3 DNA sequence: TGTGCCAGCAGCTTGACAGGGACAGGTACGCAGTATTTT.